The 8 T cell receptor beta chains presented below share a single source sample, sequenced in a study of human T cells and chemical hapten exposure. Specified time point: patch test 2, 6 weeks after DPC sensitization. Noted treatment: therapeutic diphenylcyclopropenone sensitization with weekly scalp DPC. Each CDR3 protein is one row after TCRdb ran MiXCR on the RACE reads. The sample records some 350,000 distinct CDR3 sequences, nearly 6.5% being singletons. Sequenced material: whole blood, taken in connection with sensitization to the hapten diphenylcyclopropenone (DPC). The receptors originated from a woman younger than 30 with alopecia areata. Some clones in this sample may be carry-over from other donors' samples.

This clonotype occurred a few times. The genes are TRBV9 and TRBJ2-1; 9 positions match TRBD2. V dropped 4 bases and J dropped 0; count of bases not matched to a gene: 5. Germline V gene sequence: CDR1 SGDLS, CDR2 YYNGEE. This CDR3 comprises 16 residues. CDR3 DNA: TGTGCCAGCAGCCCTGAGACTAGCGGCTCCTACAATGAGCAGTTCTTC. It codes for CASSPETSGSYNEQFF. Drawing the rest from reference TRBV9 and TRBJ2-1, the complete variable domain is DSGVTQTPKHLITATGQRVTLRCSPRSGDLSVYWYQQSLDQGLQFLIQYYNGEERAKGNILERFSAQQFPDLHSELNLSSLELGDSALYFCASSPETSGSYNEQFFGPGTRLTVL.

This clonotype showed up many times. The chain carries TRBV12-3 or TRBV12-4 and TRBJ2-7; D is uncertain. V was clipped by 6 bases and J by 6 bases, with 12 bases between them. CDR3 length equals 12 residues. The CDR3 sequence: CASRPALGEQYF. In nucleotides, the CDR3 is TGTGCCAGCAGACCCGCCCTAGGCGAGCAGTACTTC.

The chain recombines TRBV13 with TRBJ2-7; D is undetermined. Trimming took 1 base from V and 2 from J, leaving 12 bases between them. This CDR3 is 15 amino acids long. The germline V gene has CDR1 PRHDT and CDR2 FYEKMQ (reference sequence). CDR3 nucleotide sequence: TGTGCCAGCAGCTTAGCTGGACGGAGAACCTACGAGCAGTACTTC. It is translated as CASSLAGRRTYEQYF.

This clonotype was observed a few times. The rearrangement links TRBV25-1 to TRBJ2-3; D may be TRBD1 (6 bases). The CDR3 runs to 14 residues. Trimming took off 3 bases at V and 1 base at J, with 8 bases between the two ends. Germline-derived CDR1 and CDR2 are MGHDK and SYGVNS. CDR3: CASSDRGGTDTQYF. The CDR3 DNA reads as TGTGCCAGCAGTGACAGGGGAGGCACAGATACGCAGTATTTT.

This clonotype has at least ten counts. The chain recombines TRBV4-2 with TRBJ1-2, with TRBD1 identical over 8 bases. Losses at the gene ends were 1 base for V and 10 bases for J; bases not matched to a gene: 17. The germline V gene encodes CDR1 LGHNA and CDR2 YNFKEQ. The CDR3 loop spans 17 amino acids. CDR3 sequence: CASSQVTTGTGWPTYTF. CDR3 bases: TGTGCCAGCAGCCAAGTGACGACCGGGACAGGCTGGCCTACCTACACCTTC.

Many counts were recorded for this clonotype. The chain combines TRBV13 with TRBJ2-5; the D is unclear. The CDR3 length is 14 residues. Trimming took 0 bases from V and 4 from J, leaving 9 bases between them. The germline V gene has CDR1 PRHDT and CDR2 FYEKMQ (reference sequence). In nucleotides, the CDR3 is TGTGCCAGCAGCTTAGGTTCACGGTCAGAGACCCAGTACTTC. Its translation: CASSLGSRSETQYF.

The chain carries TRBV10-3 and TRBJ2-2; 11 positions match TRBD2. Germline loops: CDR1 ENHRY, CDR2 SYGVKD. There are 17 residues in the CDR3. J was trimmed by 1 base and V by 7 bases; bases with no gene match: 8. CDR3 nucleotides: TGTGCCATCACCCCGACTAGCGGGGAGATGAACACCGGGGAGCTGTTTTTT. Protein product: CAITPTSGEMNTGELFF.

This clonotype turned up a few times. The rearrangement joins TRBV5-1 to TRBJ2-3, with 7 nucleotides matching TRBD1. Germline CDR1 reads SGHRS; CDR2 reads YFSETQ. This CDR3 spans 13 amino acids. J lost 2 bases, V lost 7 bases, and 4 bases had no gene match. The CDR3, as DNA: TGCGCCAGCCAGGGGGACCCCACAGATACGCAGTATTTT. Its protein product is CASQGDPTDTQYF.